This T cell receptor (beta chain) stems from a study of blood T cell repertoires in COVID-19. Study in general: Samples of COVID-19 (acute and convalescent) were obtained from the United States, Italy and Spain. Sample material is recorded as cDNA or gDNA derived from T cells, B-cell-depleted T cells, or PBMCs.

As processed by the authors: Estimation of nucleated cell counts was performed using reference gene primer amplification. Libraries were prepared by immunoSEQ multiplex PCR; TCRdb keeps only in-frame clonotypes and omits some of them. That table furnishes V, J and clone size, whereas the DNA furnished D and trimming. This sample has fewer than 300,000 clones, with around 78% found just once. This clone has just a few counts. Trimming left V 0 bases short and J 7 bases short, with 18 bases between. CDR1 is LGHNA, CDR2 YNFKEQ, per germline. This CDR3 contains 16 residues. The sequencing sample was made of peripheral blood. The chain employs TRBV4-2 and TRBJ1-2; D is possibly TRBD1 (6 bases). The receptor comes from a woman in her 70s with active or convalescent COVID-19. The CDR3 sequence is CASSQDLLEQGGGYTF. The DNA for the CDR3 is TGTGCCAGCAGCCAAGATCTACTCGAACAGGGTGGTGGCTACACCTTC.